Detailed here is one T cell receptor (beta chain). In its sample, this clonotype was seen many times. Its recognized antigen is unknown. It has no much larger one-base neighbor in the sample; base qualities were not kept. V is shortened by 1 base, J by 3 bases, and the region joining them spans 14 bases. The CDR3 runs 15 amino acids, cysteine and phenylalanine included. Solely the CDR3 DNA is kept, with 45 bases framed from the first base. The germline V gene supplies CDR1 SGHRS and CDR2 YFSETQ. The data originate from a study of T cells in Graves' hyperthyroidism and ophthalmopathy (dated by TCRdb to between 2018 and 2020). About the investigation overall: Peripheral blood was sampled at the time of initial diagnosis, prior to any treatment. To identify TCR V-J signatures that set the groups apart, the researchers used a discovery cohort of 100 patients, made up of 40 to 45 with Graves' ophthalmopathy and around 58 with stable Graves' hyperthyroidism. An independent validation cohort of some 18 hyperthyroidism patients and approximately 16 patients who later progressed to ophthalmopathy tested prospective prediction of ophthalmopathy. For training and testing, the 100 or so patients in the discovery cohort were randomly divided in a 7:3 ratio. In addition, the study compared T-cell repertoires in thyroid tissue and in blood from a handful of Graves' hyperthyroidism patients. Once sampling was done, hyperthyroidism patients were given methimazole at a starting dose of 30 mg daily, whereas ophthalmopathy patients were given high-dose intravenous methylprednisolone. The paper describes TCR Vbeta CDR3 sequencing of about 140 peripheral blood samples, made up of 43 ophthalmopathy patients, more than 70 hyperthyroidism patients and some 17 progressor patients.

The paper as a whole reports these results and caveats: Most expanded thyroid clonotypes (frequency above 0.001) were also found in blood, which suggests that blood repertoires may mirror thyroid immune responses. Sample size was not statistically predetermined, and investigators were not blinded to group allocation. In validation, the model predicted progression to ophthalmopathy a median of approximately 6.3 months before onset, with roughly 71% sensitivity and 72.22% specificity. A 13 V-J signature model separated ophthalmopathy from stable hyperthyroidism, with 87.88% sensitivity and roughly 82% specificity in cross-validation and 80%/75% in testing.

Amplification of TCR beta CDR3 regions was carried out from RNA transcripts. For the first round of RT-PCR on the TCR CDR3, the HTBI primer set was used together with the Qiagen OneStep RT-PCR kit. Libraries were constructed in a second round of multiplex PCR, after which size selection and purification were carried out. Paired-end sequencing of the libraries was performed with 100 bp reads on an Illumina HiSeq2000. Turning to the authors' computational methods: SOAPnuke was used to process the raw data, with reads discarded if the reads contained adapters or uncalled bases, had a mean Phred below 15, or lacked an exact constant-primer or identifier match. High-quality paired reads were merged with COPE v1.2.5, and unique nucleotide sequences were defined as clonotypes. MiTCR v1.1 was used to align clonotypes to the IMGT TRBV, TRBD and TRBJ reference segments. The analysis was restricted to V-J combinations with a frequency above 0.0001, which together covered 98% to 99.2% of the repertoires. A TCS score was defined as the ratio of F50 (clonal expansion) to E x V (chaos), with BLOSUM62-based TCRdist applied between CDR3 peptides within each V-J. Welch's t-statistics and random forest reduced 500 to 550 V-J features to roughly 13, which were used in a naive Bayes classifier (R e1071). TCRdb reworked the public reads: Q25 trimming with fastp, MiXCR clone assembly, productive beta chains retained. Each record represents a unique CDR3 protein, reported with the most common genes and DNA among its rows. TCRdb assigned the V and J calls; the authors' analysis was not used. For this sample there are hundreds of thousands of distinct CDR3 sequences; around 15% appear just once. In total, the top ten clones hold less than 70% of the sample.

In the ophthalmopathy patients, disease was moderately to severely active, with a Clinical Activity Score of 3 or more, a NOSPECS grade of 4 or more, and a duration of less than 3 months. Exclusion was applied to patients with uncontrolled infections, other autoimmune diseases, pregnancy or lactation. Clinical symptoms, serum thyroxine and TRAb, thyroid ultrasound, and orbital computed tomography formed the basis for the diagnoses. PBMCs were separated from under 12 ml of fresh peripheral blood using Ficoll-Paque density gradient centrifugation. Total RNA was extracted with Trizol reagent, and quality was checked on an Agilent 2100 Bioanalyzer.

What was sequenced was blood. Recombination joined TRBV5-1 with TRBJ2-7, and the D gene may be TRBD1, 7 bases matching. The sequence was collected from a woman aged 60-75 years with Graves' ophthalmopathy. Read as DNA, the sequence is TGCGCCAGCAGCTTGTCGACAGGGAGGAACTACGAGCAGTACTTC. This gives the protein CASSLSTGRNYEQYF.